This note documents a single T cell receptor (beta chain) sequence. This CDR3 is 14 amino acids long. With V trimmed by 5 bases and J by 2 bases, 5 bases remained unmatched. The germline V gene encodes CDR1 LNHNV and CDR2 YYDKDF (reference sequence). Under the authors' procedure: Reference gene primers were amplified, and this amplification served to estimate nucleated cell counts. Method: immunoSEQ multiplex PCR; TCRdb's copy keeps in-frame clones and lacks some. V and J calls and clone size are copied from that table; D and trimming were computed from the DNA. The sample lists 350,000 to 450,000 clones; around nine tenths were seen once. The source of the sample is a study of blood T cell repertoires in COVID-19. Study at large: The United States, Italy and Spain supplied acute and convalescent COVID-19 samples. Nucleic acid was either cDNA or gDNA, and it came from T cells, B-cell-depleted T cells, or PBMCs.

The sample comprised peripheral blood. The receptor was isolated from a human donor in a cohort sampled during active COVID-19. The chain recombines TRBV15 with TRBJ1-1; 7 bases line up with TRBD1. CDR3 nucleotide sequence: TGTGCCACCAGCGGGGACAGCCTAAACACTGAAGCTTTCTTT. This gives the protein CATSGDSLNTEAFF.